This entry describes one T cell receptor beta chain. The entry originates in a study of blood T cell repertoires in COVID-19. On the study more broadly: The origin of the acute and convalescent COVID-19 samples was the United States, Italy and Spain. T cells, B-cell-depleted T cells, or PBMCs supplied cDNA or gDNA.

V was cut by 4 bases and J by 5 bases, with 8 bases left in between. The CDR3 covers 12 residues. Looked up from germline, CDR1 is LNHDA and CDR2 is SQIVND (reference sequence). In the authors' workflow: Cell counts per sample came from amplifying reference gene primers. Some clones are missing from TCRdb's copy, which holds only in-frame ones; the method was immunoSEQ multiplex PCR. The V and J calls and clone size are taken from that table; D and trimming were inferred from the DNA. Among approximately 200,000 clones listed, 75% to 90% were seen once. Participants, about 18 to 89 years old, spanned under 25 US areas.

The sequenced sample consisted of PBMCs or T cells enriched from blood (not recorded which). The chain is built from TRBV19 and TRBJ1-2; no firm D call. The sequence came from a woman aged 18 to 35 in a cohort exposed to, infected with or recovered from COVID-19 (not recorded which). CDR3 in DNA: TGTGCCAGTAGTAGGTCAGAATATGGCTACACCTTC. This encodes CASSRSEYGYTF.